A single sample is the source of the 24 T cell receptor beta chains below, sequenced in a study of cytomegalovirus exposure and HLA in healthy donors. PCR employed 60 Vbeta and 13 Jbeta primers. TCRdb's table, derived via immunoSEQ multiplex PCR, lists solely in-frame clones and lacks some. The table lists around 230,000 clones, over 75% of them singletons. Source material: PBMCs. These receptors were collected from a boy aged 10-17 years in good health and CMV-seronegative.

This chain links TRBV6-1 with TRBJ2-3; D might be TRBD2 (6 bases). The germline V gene encodes CDR1 MNHNS and CDR2 SASEGT. V was clipped by 2 bases and J by 7 bases, with 22 bases between them. This CDR3 contains 17 residues. The CDR3 nucleotides read TGTGCCAGCAGTGAAAGGAGGGAGACGCGGATGCAGAATACGCAGTATTTT. Translating gives CASSERRETRMQNTQYF.

V is TRBV28 and J is TRBJ2-7; D ambiguous. The CDR3 extends over 16 amino acids. Trimming left V 6 bases short and J 4 bases short, with 22 bases between. Per the germline V gene, CDR1 is MDHEN and CDR2 is SYDVKM. CDR3: CASSRPTYLEAYEQYF. The CDR3 DNA is TGTGCCAGCAGCCGCCCGACGTATTTAGAGGCATACGAGCAGTACTTC.

The chain employs TRBV9 and TRBJ2-3; no firm D call. Germline V gene lookup returns CDR1 SGDLS and CDR2 YYNGEE. Trimming removed 0 bases at V and 2 bases at J, with 4 bases between. CDR3 length: 13 residues. DNA of the CDR3: TGTGCCAGCAGCGTAGTTCTCACAGATACGCAGTATTTT. Protein product: CASSVVLTDTQYF.

This clone was detected a few times. The chain has TRBV7-9 and TRBJ2-2, with D unresolved. Trimming removed 1 base from V and 4 bases from J, with 13 bases in between. Germline-derived CDR1 and CDR2 are SEHNR and FQNEAQ (reference sequence). The CDR3 runs to 16 residues. This chain's CDR3 is CASSLDGEAFTGELFF. CDR3 sequence (DNA): TGTGCCAGCAGCTTAGATGGTGAGGCTTTCACCGGGGAGCTGTTTTTT.

This chain uses TRBV11-2 with TRBJ2-1; 8 nucleotides align to TRBD2. CDR3 length: 16 residues. Germline values: CDR1 SGHAT, CDR2 FQNNGV. V trimming: 3 bases; J trimming: 4 bases; junction bases outside the gene matches: 8. CDR3 loop: CASSFQTSVIYNEQFF. For the CDR3, the DNA is TGTGCCAGCAGCTTCCAGACTAGCGTCATTTACAATGAGCAGTTCTTC.

The chain has TRBV11-2 and TRBJ1-1; D unclear. Looked up from germline, CDR1 is SGHAT and CDR2 is FQNNGV. V dropped 2 bases and J dropped 0 bases, with 7 bases sitting between them. The CDR3 sequence is 14 residues long. In DNA, the CDR3 is TGTGCCAGCAGCTTATCGGTGGTGAACACTGAAGCTTTCTTT. It yields the protein CASSLSVVNTEAFF. The variable domain in full, completed from reference TRBV11-2 and TRBJ1-1, reads EAGVAQSPRYKIIEKRQSVAFWCNPISGHATLYWYQQILGQGPKLLIQFQNNGVVDDSQLPKDRFSAERLKGVDSTLKIQPAKLEDSAVYLCASSLSVVNTEAFFGQGTRLTVV.

V usage is TRBV4-2 and J usage is TRBJ2-7, with 10 bases that match TRBD1. V lost 4 bases and J lost 5; bases outside the gene matches: 17. This CDR3 comprises 18 residues. Germline V gives CDR1 LGHNA, CDR2 YNFKEQ. The CDR3 nucleotides are TGTGCCAGCAGCCGTCAAATGGCCCTGAGGGACAGGGGACACGAGCAGTACTTC. As protein: CASSRQMALRDRGHEQYF.

The chain recombines TRBV21-1 with TRBJ1-5. TRBV21-1 is designated a pseudogene. The CDR3 contains 12 residues. This chain's CDR3 is CASSKINQPQHF. DNA for the CDR3: TGTGCCAGCAGCAAAATAAATCAGCCCCAGCATTTT.

The chain carries TRBV27 and TRBJ2-5, with D uncertain. Germline CDR1 is MNHEY and CDR2 is SMNVEV (reference sequence). CDR3 length: 14 residues. Trimming pared 3 bases from V and 2 bases from J, leaving 10 bases between. The chain's CDR3 is CASSLGNLQETQYF. The DNA for the CDR3 is TGTGCCAGCAGTTTGGGCAACCTTCAAGAGACCCAGTACTTC.

The chain is built from TRBV6-5 and TRBJ1-5; no clear D gene. CDR3 length: 11 residues. Trimming stripped 7 bases from V and 4 bases from J, with 5 bases between. Germline V gives CDR1 MNHEY, CDR2 SVGAGI. DNA for the CDR3: TGTGCCAGCATGGCAAATCAGCCCCAGCATTTT. The encoded protein is CASMANQPQHF.

The rearrangement uses TRBV5-6 and TRBJ2-3; 10 nucleotides line up with TRBD2. Germline loops: CDR1 SGHDT, CDR2 YYEEEE. Losses at the gene ends were 0 bases for V and 3 bases for J; bases not matched to a gene: 4. The CDR3 sequence is 16 residues long. This CDR3 reads CASSLELAGLTDTQYF. The CDR3, as DNA: TGTGCCAGCAGCTTGGAACTAGCGGGGTTAACAGATACGCAGTATTTT.

V usage is TRBV4-2 and J usage is TRBJ2-1; 8 bases map to TRBD2. Germline-derived CDR1 and CDR2 are LGHNA and YNFKEQ. This CDR3 is built from 15 residues. V trimming: 9 bases; J trimming: 6 bases; junction bases outside the gene matches: 13. As DNA, the CDR3 is TGTGCCAGTAAGATTCCGGGGGGACTAGGCAATGAGCAGTTCTTC. As protein: CASKIPGGLGNEQFF.

V and J are TRBV7-8 and TRBJ1-3; D may be TRBD1 (5 bases). Trimming shortened V by 1 base and J by 0 bases, and 13 bases separated the two germline ends. This CDR3 contains 17 residues. The germline V gene encodes CDR1 SGHVS and CDR2 FQNEAQ. CDR3 sequence (DNA): TGTGCCAGCAGCTTAGTAACAGGATCCACCTCTGGAAACACCATATATTTT. Amino acids: CASSLVTGSTSGNTIYF.

The CDR3, as DNA: TGTGCCAGCCCGGGGGTTGGAAAGACCCAGTACTTC. It translates to CASPGVGKTQYF. The chain links TRBV2 to TRBJ2-5, with D perhaps matching TRBD2 (6 bases). The ends were cut back, 8 bases at V and 6 bases at J, with 13 bases in the middle. Germline V lookup: CDR1 SNHLY, CDR2 FYNNEI. The CDR3 loop spans 12 amino acids.

This chain links TRBV12-5 with TRBJ2-1, with TRBD2 matching over 7 bases. The length of the CDR3 is 15 residues. The germline V gene has CDR1 LGHNT and CDR2 FRNRAP. Unmatched junction bases numbered 11, after V lost 10 bases and J lost 2 bases. This CDR3 reads CAKEIGREPYNEQFF. CDR3 DNA sequence: TGTGCTAAGGAGATAGGGCGGGAGCCCTACAATGAGCAGTTCTTC.

This clone was recorded a few times. This rearrangement joins TRBV5-1 to TRBJ2-7, with D maybe TRBD1 (5 bases). The V end lost 5 bases, the J end lost 4 bases, and 16 bases lay between the germline ends. This CDR3 has 14 amino acids. Germline-derived CDR1 and CDR2 are SGHRS and YFSETQ. The CDR3, as DNA: TGCGCCAGCAGTTCCGACAGCACCTCTTACGAGCAGTACTTC. Translation gives CASSSDSTSYEQYF.

V gene TRBV6-5 combines with J gene TRBJ1-2; D call uncertain. The CDR3 has 14 amino acids. Trimming removed 2 bases from V and 4 bases from J, with 11 bases in between. Looked up from germline, CDR1 is MNHEY and CDR2 is SVGAGI. In nucleotides, the CDR3 is TGTGCCAGCAGTTACCGAGAGGGCCTCTATGGCTACACCTTC. Translated: CASSYREGLYGYTF.

This clone came up a few times. The CDR3 loop reads CAWGRENTEAFF. DNA of the CDR3: TGTGCCTGGGGCAGGGAGAACACTGAAGCTTTCTTT. The V call is TRBV30, the J call TRBJ1-1; perhaps TRBD1 as D (5 bases). The CDR3 covers 12 residues. V lost 5 bases and J 1 base, leaving 8 bases between the germline ends. Germline-derived CDR1 and CDR2 are GTSNPN and SVGIG (reference sequence).

The rearrangement joins TRBV30 to TRBJ2-3; D may be TRBD2 (6 bases). V gave up 5 bases and J gave up 4 bases, with 10 bases separating them. From germline, CDR1 is GTSNPN and CDR2 SVGIG (reference sequence). The CDR3 runs 12 residues. The CDR3 nucleotides read TGTGCCTGGCACGGGGGTTCAGATACGCAGTATTTT. This translates into CAWHGGSDTQYF.

This clone appeared once. This chain uses TRBV4-1 with TRBJ2-7; D might be TRBD1 (5 bases). CDR1 and CDR2 from the germline V gene are MGHRA and YSYEKL. This CDR3 comprises 15 residues. Trimming stripped 3 bases from V and 3 bases from J, with 15 bases between. The CDR3 DNA sequence: TGCGCCAGCAGCCAGCTACAGGAAGGCTACTACGAGCAGTACTTC. This translates into CASSQLQEGYYEQYF.

The chain uses TRBV1 and TRBJ1-1. TRBV1 corresponds to a pseudogene. The CDR3 spans 15 residues. The chain's CDR3 is CTSSQDTLMNTEAFF. The CDR3 nucleotides read TGCACCAGCAGCCAAGATACACTAATGAACACTGAAGCTTTCTTT.

The chain employs TRBV29-1 and TRBJ1-3, with D perhaps matching TRBD1 (5 bases). Germline V CDR1 and CDR2: SQVTM, ANQGSEA. Trimming pared 7 bases from V and 1 base from J, leaving 14 bases between. There are 14 residues in the CDR3. CDR3 DNA sequence: TGCAGCGCCAGGGTCCCCACTTCTGGAAACACCATATATTTT. Encoded protein: CSARVPTSGNTIYF.

V is TRBV6-5 and J is TRBJ2-1, with a tentative D call TRBD2 (6 bases). The germline V gene encodes CDR1 MNHEY and CDR2 SVGAGI. Trimming took off 7 bases at V and 7 bases at J, with 14 bases between the two ends. CDR3 length: 13 residues. Written as DNA, the CDR3 is TGTGCCAGCAACTCACTAGCTGCTAATGAGCAGTTCTTC. Protein sequence: CASNSLAANEQFF.

The chain carries TRBV7-6 and TRBJ1-4; possibly TRBD1 for D (6 bases). The CDR3 spans 14 residues. V was clipped by 0 bases and J by 4 bases, with 6 bases between them. From germline, CDR1 is SGHVS and CDR2 FNYEAQ. This CDR3 reads CASSLADSNEKLFF. The DNA of the CDR3 is TGTGCCAGCAGCTTAGCGGACAGTAATGAAAAACTGTTTTTT.